This T cell receptor beta chain is from a study of blood T cell repertoires in COVID-19. On the study more broadly: COVID-19 samples from acute and convalescent phases originated in the United States, Italy and Spain. Nucleic acid was either cDNA or gDNA, and it came from T cells, B-cell-depleted T cells, or PBMCs.

In the study's own analysis: Nucleated cell number was recorded as an estimate derived from reference gene primer amplification. Assay used: immunoSEQ multiplex PCR; TCRdb lists only in-frame clones, some missing. Clonal size and the V and J genes are those of that table, whereas D and trimming came from the DNA. The sample contains 140,000 to 150,000 clones, roughly 81% of which appear only once. This CDR3 comprises 15 residues. With 2 bases removed from V and 7 bases from J, the gap between germline ends came to 13 bases. CDR1 and CDR2 from the germline V gene are SGHRS and YFSETQ. The chain uses TRBV5-1 and TRBJ2-6; tentatively, D is TRBD1 (5 bases). The source is a human donor with acute or convalescent COVID-19. The donor label of this sample is uncertain. The sequencing sample was made of peripheral blood. The CDR3 region has the DNA TGCGCCAGCAGCTTCCAATCAGGGTCCGCCAACGTCCTGACTTTC. It codes for CASSFQSGSANVLTF.